The present T cell receptor (beta chain) was sequenced within a study of T cells in women clearing cervical HPV infection. Some clones are missing from TCRdb's copy, which holds only in-frame ones; the method was immunoSEQ multiplex PCR. This sample carries 40,000 or so clones, with 5.8% going to the ten biggest clones. The V gene end was trimmed by 3 bases and the J gene end by 0 bases; junction bases not matched to a gene: 15. Germline CDR1 DFQATT, CDR2 SNEGSKA (reference sequence). The CDR3 length is 20 residues. Comment on this clone: The read stops 3 residues short of the end of the CDR3; the missing end is completed from the germline J gene.

Sequencing was performed on blood buffy coat. The chain joins TRBV20-1 to TRBJ2-1; 12 nucleotides line up with TRBD2. This clonotype was obtained from a woman aged 18 to 75 with a cervical HPV16 infection that either progressed to CIN3+ or cleared (not recorded which). The CDR3 DNA, read in part, is TGCAGTGCTAGGAGCCCCCCCGGGACTAGCGGGTCCATCTCCTACAATGAG. Encoded protein: CSARSPPGTSGSISYNE. From start to end, the CDR3 is CSARSPPGTSGSISYNEQFF.